One TCR beta chain is described in this entry. Its recognized antigen is unknown. Qualities for individual bases were not recorded, and no much larger clone is one base off. TCRbeta CDR3 regions were amplified from genomic DNA by means of the immunoSEQ Assay, a bias-controlled multiplex PCR. For the original study's pipeline: Nucleated cell counts per sample were estimated from amplification of reference gene primers within the assay. To quantify the absolute abundance of each unique TCRbeta CDR3 rearrangement, sequence reads were collapsed and filtered. For each sample, productive Simpson clonality was calculated by taking the square root of Simpson's diversity index across productive rearrangements. This is the immuneACCESS table as TCRdb keeps it, with only in-frame sequences that have V and J called. A part of the clones is gone; compared with another copy, unresolved V genes explain less than half, and the rest is unexplained. The V and J calls and clone size were taken over from that table, and D and trimming were inferred from the DNA. For this sample there are roughly 120,000 clones; about 92% appear just once. The ten largest clones add up to roughly 4.8% of the sample.

In Seattle, one collaborating source enrolled patients while the infection was active and tracked those patients longitudinally over the course of disease. The collaborating institutions used their own protocols to collect whole blood in K2EDTA tubes. For TCRbeta analysis, collaborator samples were shipped as frozen whole blood, as isolated PBMCs, or as DNA extracted from either sample type. This sample was taken from a study of blood T cell repertoires in COVID-19 (dated by TCRdb to 2020 to 2021). A note on the overall study: Samples from collaborators originated in the United States, Italy and Spain and spanned both the acute and convalescent phases of COVID-19. The repertoires were released in a freely available public database meant as a resource for research on the immune response to SARS-CoV-2. Deeply sampled blood TCRbeta repertoires from subjects exposed to, actively infected with, or recovered from COVID-19 were included in the dataset. Samples came from the ongoing ImmuneRACE study (first 160 participants) plus 1,254 subjects from 6 global collaborators. The material from the prospective study consisted of cDNA or gDNA derived from T cells, B-cell-depleted T cells, or PBMCs. Sample metadata almost always included a de-identified subject ID, COVID-19 status, age in years and sex. Where available, HLA class I and class II types were taken from metadata supplied by the sample provider and were not determined by assay-based typing.

Broader findings and caveats from the paper: The amount of clinical and demographic metadata varied by source and participant and was provided uncurated.

Reading from cysteine to phenylalanine, the CDR3 counts 14 amino acids. The sequence is cut down to CDR3 DNA, 42 bases in frame from base 1. CDR1 and CDR2 are read off the germline V gene (reference sequence) as LGHDT and YNNKEL. V gives up 5 bases and J gives up 0 bases, and the segment between their germline ends measures 5 bases. This TCR derives from a man between 60 and 75 years old with COVID-19, enrolled during active disease. In this chain, TRBV3-1 (or the pseudogene TRBV3-2) is recombined with TRBJ2-6, with no D gene named confidently. The sample consisted of peripheral blood. The CDR3 has the sequence CASSGPSGANVLTF. The bases are TGTGCCAGCAGCGGCCCCTCTGGGGCCAACGTCCTGACTTTC.